This entry describes one T cell receptor (beta chain). Its antigen is as yet unknown. Second-dose recipients at about 4 or about 12 weeks were treated as one pooled group. This specimen belongs to a study of T cell responses to AZD1222 COVID-19 vaccine. Study-level findings and limits: Only after the peak T cell response were repertoires sampled. Donors in the cohort were predominantly white British and more often female, and clonal diversity was possibly underestimated.

The protocol was immunoSEQ multiplex PCR, while the TCRdb copy is restricted to in-frame clones and leaves out a portion. Counted here are 100,000 to 150,000 clones, roughly 91% occurring once; the ten biggest clones make up about 5%. The germline V gene encodes CDR1 LNHDA and CDR2 SQIVND (reference sequence). There are 14 residues in the CDR3. J lost 3 bases, V lost 6 bases, and 2 bases had no gene match. The sample here was peripheral blood, taken 28 days after the second AZD1222 dose. The chain is built from TRBV19 and TRBJ2-1; 10 bases align to TRBD2. This clonotype was sampled from an adult who received the AZD1222 COVID-19 vaccine. DNA of the CDR3: TGTGCCAGTAGCCTAGCGGGGGACTACAATGAGCAGTTCTTC. Amino acid sequence: CASSLAGDYNEQFF.